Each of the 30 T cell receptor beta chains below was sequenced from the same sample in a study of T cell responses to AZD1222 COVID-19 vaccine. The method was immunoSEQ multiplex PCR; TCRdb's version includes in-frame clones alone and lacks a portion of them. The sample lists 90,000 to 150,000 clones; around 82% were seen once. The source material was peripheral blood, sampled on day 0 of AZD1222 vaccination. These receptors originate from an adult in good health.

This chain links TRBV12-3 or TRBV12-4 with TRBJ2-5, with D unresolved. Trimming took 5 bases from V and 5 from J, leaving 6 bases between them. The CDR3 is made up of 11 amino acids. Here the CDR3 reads CASSIDETQYF. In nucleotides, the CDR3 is TGTGCCAGCAGTATCGACGAGACCCAGTACTTC.

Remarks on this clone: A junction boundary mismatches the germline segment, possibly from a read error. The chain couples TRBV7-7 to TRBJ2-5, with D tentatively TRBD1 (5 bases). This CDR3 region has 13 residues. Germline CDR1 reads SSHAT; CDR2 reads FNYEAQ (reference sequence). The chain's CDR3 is CASTRQPQETQYF. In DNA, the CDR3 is TGTGCTAGCACGCGACAGCCACAAGAGACCCAGTACTTC. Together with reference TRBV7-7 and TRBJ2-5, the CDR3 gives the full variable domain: GAGVSQSPRYKVTKRGQDVTLRCDPISSHATLYWYQQALGQGPEFLTYFNYEAQPDKSGLPSDRFSAERPEGSISTLTIQRTEQRDSAMYRCASTRQPQETQYFGPGTRLLVL.

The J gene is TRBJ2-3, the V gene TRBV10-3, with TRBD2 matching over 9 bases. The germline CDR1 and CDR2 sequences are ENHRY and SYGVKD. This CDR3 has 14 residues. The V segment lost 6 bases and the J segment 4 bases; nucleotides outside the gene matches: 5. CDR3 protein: CAISLAGVPDTQYF. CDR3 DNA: TGTGCCATCAGCTTAGCGGGGGTCCCAGATACGCAGTATTTT.

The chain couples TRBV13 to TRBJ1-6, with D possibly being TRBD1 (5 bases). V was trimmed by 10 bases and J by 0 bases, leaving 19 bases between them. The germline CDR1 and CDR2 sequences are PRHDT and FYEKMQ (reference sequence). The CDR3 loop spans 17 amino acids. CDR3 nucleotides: TGTGCCATCCCGGGGGAGGCCGAGAGCTCCTATAATTCACCCCTCCACTTT. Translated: CAIPGEAESSYNSPLHF.

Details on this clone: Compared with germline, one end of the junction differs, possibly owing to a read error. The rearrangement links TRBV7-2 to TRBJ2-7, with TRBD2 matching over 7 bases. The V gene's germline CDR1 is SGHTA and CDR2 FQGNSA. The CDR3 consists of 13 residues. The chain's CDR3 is CASSLAERAGETF. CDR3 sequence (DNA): TGTGCCAGCAGCTTAGCGGAGCGGGCGGGGGAGACCTTC.

The CDR3 reads CASSQVSNSPLHF. The CDR3 nucleotides read TGTGCCAGCAGCCAAGTATCCAATTCACCCCTCCACTTT. The chain joins TRBV3-1 (or the pseudogene TRBV3-2) to TRBJ1-6; D call uncertain. CDR1 is LGHDT and CDR2 is YNNKEL in the germline V gene (reference sequence). This CDR3 has 13 amino acids. Trimming took 1 base from V and 7 from J, leaving 5 bases between them.

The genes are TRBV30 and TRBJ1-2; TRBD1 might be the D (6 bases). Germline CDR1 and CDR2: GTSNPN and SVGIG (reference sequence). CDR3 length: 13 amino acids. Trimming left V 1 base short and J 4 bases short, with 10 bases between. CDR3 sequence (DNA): TGTGCCTGGAGTGCCGGACAGACCTATGGCTACACCTTC. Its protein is CAWSAGQTYGYTF.

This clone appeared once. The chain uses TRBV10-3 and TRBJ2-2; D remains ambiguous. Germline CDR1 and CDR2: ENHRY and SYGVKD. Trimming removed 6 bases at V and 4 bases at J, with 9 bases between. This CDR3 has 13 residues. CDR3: CAISRDGTGELFF. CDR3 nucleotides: TGTGCCATCAGCCGCGACGGCACCGGGGAGCTGTTTTTT.

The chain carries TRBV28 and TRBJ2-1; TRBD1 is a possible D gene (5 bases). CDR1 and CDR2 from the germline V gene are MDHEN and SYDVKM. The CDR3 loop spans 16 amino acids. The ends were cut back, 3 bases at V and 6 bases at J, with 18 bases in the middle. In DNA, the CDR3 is TGTGCCAGCAGTTTTCCCCCCGGCAGGGTCAGCAATGAGCAGTTCTTC. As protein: CASSFPPGRVSNEQFF.

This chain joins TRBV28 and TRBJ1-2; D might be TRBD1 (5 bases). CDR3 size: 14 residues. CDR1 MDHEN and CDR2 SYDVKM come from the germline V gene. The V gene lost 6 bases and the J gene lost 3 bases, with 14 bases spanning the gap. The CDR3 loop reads CASSWAGSDYGYTF. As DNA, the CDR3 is TGTGCCAGCAGCTGGGCAGGGAGTGACTATGGCTACACCTTC.

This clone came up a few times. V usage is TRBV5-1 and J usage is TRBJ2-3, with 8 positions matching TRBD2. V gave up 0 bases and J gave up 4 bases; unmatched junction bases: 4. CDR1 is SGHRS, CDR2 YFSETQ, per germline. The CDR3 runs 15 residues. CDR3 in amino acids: CASSLEGGGPDTQYF. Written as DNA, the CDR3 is TGCGCCAGCAGCTTGGAGGGCGGGGGGCCAGATACGCAGTATTTT.

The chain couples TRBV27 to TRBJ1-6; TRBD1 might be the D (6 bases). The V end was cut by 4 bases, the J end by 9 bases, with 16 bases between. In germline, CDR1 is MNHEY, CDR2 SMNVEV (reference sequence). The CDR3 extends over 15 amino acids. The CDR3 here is CASSSRRQDSSPLHF. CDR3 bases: TGTGCCAGCAGTTCCCGACGACAGGATTCTTCACCCCTCCACTTT.

CDR3 sequence reads: CASSRNPGNTEAFF. As DNA, the CDR3 is TGTGCCAGCAGCCGAAACCCAGGGAACACTGAAGCTTTCTTT. The rearrangement uses TRBV7-9 and TRBJ1-1; D is unresolved. The V gene's germline CDR1 is SEHNR and CDR2 FQNEAQ (reference sequence). V was clipped by 5 bases and J by 1 base, with 11 bases between them. The CDR3 extends over 14 amino acids.

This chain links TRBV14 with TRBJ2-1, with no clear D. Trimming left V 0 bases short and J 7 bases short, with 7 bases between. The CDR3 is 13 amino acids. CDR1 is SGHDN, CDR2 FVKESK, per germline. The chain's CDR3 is CASSQDLENEQFF. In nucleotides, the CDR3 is TGTGCCAGCAGCCAAGATTTAGAGAATGAGCAGTTCTTC.

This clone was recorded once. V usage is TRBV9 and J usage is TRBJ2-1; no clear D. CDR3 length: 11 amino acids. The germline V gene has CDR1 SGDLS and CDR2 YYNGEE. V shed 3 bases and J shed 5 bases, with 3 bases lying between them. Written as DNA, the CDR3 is TGTGCCAGCAGCGGACACAATGAGCAGTTCTTC. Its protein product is CASSGHNEQFF.

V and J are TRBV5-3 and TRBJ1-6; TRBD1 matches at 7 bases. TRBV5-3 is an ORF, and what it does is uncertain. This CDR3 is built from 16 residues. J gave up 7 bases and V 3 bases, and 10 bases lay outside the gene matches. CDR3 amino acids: CARSSGRGGGNSPLHF. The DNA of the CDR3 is TGTGCCAGAAGCTCGGGGAGAGGGGGCGGAAATTCACCCCTCCACTTT.

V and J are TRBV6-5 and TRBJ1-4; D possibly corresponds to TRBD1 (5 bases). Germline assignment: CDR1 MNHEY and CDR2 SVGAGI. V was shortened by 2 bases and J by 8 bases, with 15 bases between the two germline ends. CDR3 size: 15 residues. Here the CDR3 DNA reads TGTGCCAGCAGTTACGAGGGCAGGGAGGACGAAAAACTGTTTTTT. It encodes CASSYEGREDEKLFF.

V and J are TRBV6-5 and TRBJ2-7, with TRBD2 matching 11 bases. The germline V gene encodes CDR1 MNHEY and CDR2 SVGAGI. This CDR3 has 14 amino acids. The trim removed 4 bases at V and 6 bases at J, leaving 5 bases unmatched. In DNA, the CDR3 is TGTGCCAGCAGTTCTAGCGGGGGGCCGCCCGAGCAGTACTTC. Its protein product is CASSSSGGPPEQYF.

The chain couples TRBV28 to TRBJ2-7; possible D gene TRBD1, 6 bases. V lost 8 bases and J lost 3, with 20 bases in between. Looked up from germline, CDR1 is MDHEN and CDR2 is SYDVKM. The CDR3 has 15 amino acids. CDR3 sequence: CASCSQGQEIYEQYF. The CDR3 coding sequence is TGTGCCAGCTGTTCCCAGGGGCAGGAGATCTACGAGCAGTACTTC.

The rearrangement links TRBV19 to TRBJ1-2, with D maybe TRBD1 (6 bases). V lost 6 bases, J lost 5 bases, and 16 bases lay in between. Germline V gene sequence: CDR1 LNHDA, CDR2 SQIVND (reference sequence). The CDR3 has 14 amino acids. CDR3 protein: CASSIGDTTYGYTF. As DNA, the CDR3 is TGTGCCAGTAGCATTGGGGACACAACTTATGGCTACACCTTC.

The CDR3 nucleotides are TGTGCCAGCAGTGGGGGTTGGGATTACGAGCAGTACTTC. Residues: CASSGGWDYEQYF. The gene calls are TRBV2 and TRBJ2-7; D is uncertain. The CDR3 is 13 residues long. V lost 4 bases, J lost 4 bases, and 11 bases lay in between. The germline CDR1 and CDR2 sequences are SNHLY and FYNNEI.

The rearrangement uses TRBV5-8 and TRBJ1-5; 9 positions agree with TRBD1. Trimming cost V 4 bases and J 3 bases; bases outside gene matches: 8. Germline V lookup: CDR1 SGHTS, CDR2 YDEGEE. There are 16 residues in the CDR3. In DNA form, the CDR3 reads TGTGCCAGCAGCCCCCGGACAGGGGCCTTCAATCAGCCCCAGCATTTT. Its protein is CASSPRTGAFNQPQHF.

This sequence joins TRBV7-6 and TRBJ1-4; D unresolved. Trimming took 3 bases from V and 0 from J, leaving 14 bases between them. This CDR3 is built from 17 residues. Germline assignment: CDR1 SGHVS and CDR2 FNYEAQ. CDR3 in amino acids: CASSFQAAGATNEKLFF. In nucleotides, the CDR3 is TGTGCCAGCAGCTTTCAGGCCGCGGGTGCAACTAATGAAAAACTGTTTTTT.

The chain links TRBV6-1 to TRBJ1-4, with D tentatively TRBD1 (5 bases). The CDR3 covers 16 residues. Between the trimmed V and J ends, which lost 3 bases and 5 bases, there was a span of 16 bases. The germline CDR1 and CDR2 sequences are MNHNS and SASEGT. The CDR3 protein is CASSEIRGQLNEKLFF. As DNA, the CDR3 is TGTGCCAGCAGTGAGATTCGGGGCCAACTAAATGAAAAACTGTTTTTT.

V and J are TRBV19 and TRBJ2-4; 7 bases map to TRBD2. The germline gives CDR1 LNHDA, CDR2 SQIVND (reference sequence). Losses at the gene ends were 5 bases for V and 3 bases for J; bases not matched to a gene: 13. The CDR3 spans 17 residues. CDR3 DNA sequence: TGTGCCAGTAGTGACGGAAGTAGCGGGCCCAACAAAAACATTCAGTACTTC. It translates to CASSDGSSGPNKNIQYF. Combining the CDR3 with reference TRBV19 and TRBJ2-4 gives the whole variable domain DGGITQSPKYLFRKEGQNVTLSCEQNLNHDAMYWYRQDPGQGLRLIYYSQIVNDFQKGDIAEGYSVSREKKESFPLTVTSAQKNPTAFYLCASSDGSSGPNKNIQYFGAGTRLSVL.

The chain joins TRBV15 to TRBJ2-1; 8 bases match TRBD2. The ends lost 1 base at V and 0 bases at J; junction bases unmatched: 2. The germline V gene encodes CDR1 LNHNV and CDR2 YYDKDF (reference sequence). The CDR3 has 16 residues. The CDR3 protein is CATSRAGGASYNEQFF. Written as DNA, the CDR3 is TGTGCCACCAGCAGAGCCGGGGGGGCCTCCTACAATGAGCAGTTCTTC. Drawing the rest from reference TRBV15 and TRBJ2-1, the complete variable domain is DAMVIQNPRYQVTQFGKPVTLSCSQTLNHNVMYWYQQKSSQAPKLLFHYYDKDFNNEADTPDNFQSRRPNTSFCFLDIRSPGLGDTAMYLCATSRAGGASYNEQFFGPGTRLTVL.

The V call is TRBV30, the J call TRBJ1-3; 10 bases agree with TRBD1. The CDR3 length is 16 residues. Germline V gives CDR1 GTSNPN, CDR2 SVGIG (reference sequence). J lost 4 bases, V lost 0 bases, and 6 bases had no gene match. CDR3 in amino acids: CAWSVRTGGFGNTIYF. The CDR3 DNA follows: TGTGCCTGGAGTGTCAGGACAGGGGGTTTCGGAAACACCATATATTTT.

CDR3 amino acids: CASSPEAATNEKLFF. The CDR3 nucleotides are TGTGCCAGCAGCCCAGAGGCGGCAACTAATGAAAAACTGTTTTTT. The rearrangement uses TRBV7-9 and TRBJ1-4; no clear D gene. Germline lookup yields CDR1 SEHNR and CDR2 FQNEAQ (reference sequence). The CDR3 covers 15 residues. V dropped 5 bases and J dropped 0 bases, with 10 bases sitting between them.

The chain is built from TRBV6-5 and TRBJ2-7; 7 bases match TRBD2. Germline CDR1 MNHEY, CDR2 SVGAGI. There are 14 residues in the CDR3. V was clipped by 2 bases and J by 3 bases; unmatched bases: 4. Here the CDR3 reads CASSYLGRDYEQYF. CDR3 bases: TGTGCCAGCAGTTACCTGGGGAGGGACTACGAGCAGTACTTC.

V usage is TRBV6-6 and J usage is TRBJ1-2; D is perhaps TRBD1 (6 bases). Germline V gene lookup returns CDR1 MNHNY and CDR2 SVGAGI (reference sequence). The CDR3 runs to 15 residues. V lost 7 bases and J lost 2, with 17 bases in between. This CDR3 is CASTNSGQMNYGYTF. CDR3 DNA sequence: TGTGCCAGCACGAACTCCGGACAGATGAACTATGGCTACACCTTC.